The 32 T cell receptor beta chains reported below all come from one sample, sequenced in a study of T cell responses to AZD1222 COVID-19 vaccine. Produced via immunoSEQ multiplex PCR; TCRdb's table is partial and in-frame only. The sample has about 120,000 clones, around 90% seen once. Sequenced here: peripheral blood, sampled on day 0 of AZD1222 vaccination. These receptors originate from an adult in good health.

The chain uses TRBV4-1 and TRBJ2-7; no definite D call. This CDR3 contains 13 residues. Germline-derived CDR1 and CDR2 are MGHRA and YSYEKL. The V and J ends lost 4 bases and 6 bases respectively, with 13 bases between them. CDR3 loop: CASSPDLYFEQYF. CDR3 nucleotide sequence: TGCGCCAGCAGCCCGGACCTGTACTTCGAGCAGTACTTC.

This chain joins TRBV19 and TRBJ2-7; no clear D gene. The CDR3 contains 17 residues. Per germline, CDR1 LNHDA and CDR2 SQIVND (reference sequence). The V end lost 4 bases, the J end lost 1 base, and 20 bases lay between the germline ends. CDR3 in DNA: TGTGCCAGTAGTACCTTGTTCTCGAGGTGGAGTTCCTACGAGCAGTACTTC. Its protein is CASSTLFSRWSSYEQYF.

CDR3 bases: TGTGCCAGCAGTGATCCCGTAGGCAATGAGCAGTTCTTC. Its protein product is CASSDPVGNEQFF. V is TRBV25-1 and J is TRBJ2-1; D not resolved. Germline V gene data show CDR1 as MGHDK and CDR2 as SYGVNS. The CDR3 loop spans 13 amino acids. Trimming pared 3 bases from V and 6 bases from J, leaving 9 bases between.

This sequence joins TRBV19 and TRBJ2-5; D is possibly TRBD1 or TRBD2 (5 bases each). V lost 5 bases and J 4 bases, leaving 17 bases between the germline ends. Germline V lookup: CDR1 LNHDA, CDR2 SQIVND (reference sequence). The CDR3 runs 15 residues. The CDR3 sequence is CASSFRDGWGETQYF. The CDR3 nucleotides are TGTGCCAGTAGTTTCCGGGACGGCTGGGGAGAGACCCAGTACTTC.

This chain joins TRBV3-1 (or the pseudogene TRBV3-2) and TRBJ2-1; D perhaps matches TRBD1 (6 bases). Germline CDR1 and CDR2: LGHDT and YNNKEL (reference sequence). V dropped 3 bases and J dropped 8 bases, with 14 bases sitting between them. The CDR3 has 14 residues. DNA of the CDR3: TGTGCCAGCAGCCAGAGGCTCCAGGGGTATGAGCAGTTCTTC. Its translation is CASSQRLQGYEQFF.

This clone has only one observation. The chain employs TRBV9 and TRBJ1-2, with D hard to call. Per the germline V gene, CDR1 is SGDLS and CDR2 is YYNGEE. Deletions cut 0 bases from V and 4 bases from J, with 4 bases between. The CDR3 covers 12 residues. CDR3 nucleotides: TGTGCCAGCAGCGTAGGCATCTATGGCTACACCTTC. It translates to CASSVGIYGYTF.

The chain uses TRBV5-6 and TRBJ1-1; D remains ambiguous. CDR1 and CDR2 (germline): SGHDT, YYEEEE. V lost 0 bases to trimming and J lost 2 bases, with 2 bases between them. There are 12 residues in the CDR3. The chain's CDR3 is CASSLANTEAFF. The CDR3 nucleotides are TGTGCCAGCAGCTTGGCCAACACTGAAGCTTTCTTT.

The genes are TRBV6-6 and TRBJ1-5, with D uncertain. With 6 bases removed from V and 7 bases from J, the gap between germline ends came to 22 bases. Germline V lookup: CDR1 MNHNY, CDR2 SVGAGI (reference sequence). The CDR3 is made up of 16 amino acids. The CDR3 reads CASSLHSTPPDQPQHF. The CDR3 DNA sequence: TGTGCCAGCAGCCTCCACTCCACGCCTCCAGACCAGCCCCAGCATTTT.

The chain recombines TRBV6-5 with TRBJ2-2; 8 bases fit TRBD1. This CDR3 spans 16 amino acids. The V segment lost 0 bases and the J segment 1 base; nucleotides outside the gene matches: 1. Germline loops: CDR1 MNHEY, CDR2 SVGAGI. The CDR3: CASSYSTGVNTGELFF. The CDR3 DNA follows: TGTGCCAGCAGTTACTCGACAGGGGTGAACACCGGGGAGCTGTTTTTT.

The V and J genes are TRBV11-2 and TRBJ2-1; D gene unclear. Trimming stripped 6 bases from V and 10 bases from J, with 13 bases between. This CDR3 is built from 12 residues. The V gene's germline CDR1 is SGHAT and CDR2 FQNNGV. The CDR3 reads CASRPLLREQFF. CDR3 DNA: TGTGCCAGCAGGCCCCTTCTTCGAGAGCAGTTCTTC.

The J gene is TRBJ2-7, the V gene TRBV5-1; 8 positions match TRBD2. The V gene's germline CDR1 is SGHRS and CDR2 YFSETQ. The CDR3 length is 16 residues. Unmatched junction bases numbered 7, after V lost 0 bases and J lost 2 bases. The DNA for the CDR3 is TGCGCCAGCAGCTTGGAGGGAGCGGGAGATCCCTACGAGCAGTACTTC. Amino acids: CASSLEGAGDPYEQYF.

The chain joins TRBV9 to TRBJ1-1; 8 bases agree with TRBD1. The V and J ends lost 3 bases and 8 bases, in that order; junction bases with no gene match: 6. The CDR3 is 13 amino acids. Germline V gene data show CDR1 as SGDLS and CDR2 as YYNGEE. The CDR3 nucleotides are TGTGCCAGCAGCGGAAGCAGGGGGCGGGAAGCTTTCTTT. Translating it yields CASSGSRGREAFF.

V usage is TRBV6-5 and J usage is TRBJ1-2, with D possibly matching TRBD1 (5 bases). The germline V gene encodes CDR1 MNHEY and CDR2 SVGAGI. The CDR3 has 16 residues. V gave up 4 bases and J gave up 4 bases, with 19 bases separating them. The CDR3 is CASSSVRGEDSYGYTF. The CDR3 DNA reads TGTGCCAGCAGTTCCGTCCGAGGGGAGGACTCCTATGGCTACACCTTC.

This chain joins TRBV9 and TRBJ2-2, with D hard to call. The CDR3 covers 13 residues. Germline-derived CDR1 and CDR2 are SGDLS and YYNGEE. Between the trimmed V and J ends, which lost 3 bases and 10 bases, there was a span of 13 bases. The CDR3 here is CASSEDGPKELFF. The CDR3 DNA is TGTGCCAGCAGCGAGGACGGTCCGAAGGAGCTGTTTTTT.

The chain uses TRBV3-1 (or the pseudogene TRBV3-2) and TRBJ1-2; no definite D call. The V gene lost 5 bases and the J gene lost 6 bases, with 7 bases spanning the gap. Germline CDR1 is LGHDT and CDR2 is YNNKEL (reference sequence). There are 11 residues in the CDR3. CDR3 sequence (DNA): TGTGCCAGCAGCTTGGACGATGGCTACACCTTC. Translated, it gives CASSLDDGYTF.

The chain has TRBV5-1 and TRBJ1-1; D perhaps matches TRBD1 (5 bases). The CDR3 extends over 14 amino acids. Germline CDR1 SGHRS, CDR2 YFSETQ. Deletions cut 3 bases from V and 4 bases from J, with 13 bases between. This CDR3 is CASSSLVGGTEAFF. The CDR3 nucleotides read TGCGCCAGCAGCTCCTTAGTCGGGGGCACTGAAGCTTTCTTT.

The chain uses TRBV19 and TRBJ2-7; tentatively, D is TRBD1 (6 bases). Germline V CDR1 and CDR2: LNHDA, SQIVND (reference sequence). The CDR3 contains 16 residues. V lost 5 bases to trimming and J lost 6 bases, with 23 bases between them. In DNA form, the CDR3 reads TGTGCCAGTAGTCGGACAGATGGGGCGGTCGTGGGCGAGCAGTACTTC. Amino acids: CASSRTDGAVVGEQYF.

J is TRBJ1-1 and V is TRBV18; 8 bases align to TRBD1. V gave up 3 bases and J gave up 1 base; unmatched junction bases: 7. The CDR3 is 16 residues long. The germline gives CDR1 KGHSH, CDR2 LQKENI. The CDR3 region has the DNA TGTGCCAGCTCACCGAAGGGACAGGCTAAGAACACTGAAGCTTTCTTT. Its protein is CASSPKGQAKNTEAFF.

The CDR3 reads CASSAGIGTDTQYF. The CDR3 nucleotides are TGTGCCAGTAGTGCCGGAATTGGCACAGATACGCAGTATTTT. This chain uses TRBV19 with TRBJ2-3, with no clear D. Germline V gene lookup returns CDR1 LNHDA and CDR2 SQIVND (reference sequence). This CDR3 is built from 14 residues. The germline V and J ends were trimmed by 5 bases and 1 base, with 10 bases remaining between them.

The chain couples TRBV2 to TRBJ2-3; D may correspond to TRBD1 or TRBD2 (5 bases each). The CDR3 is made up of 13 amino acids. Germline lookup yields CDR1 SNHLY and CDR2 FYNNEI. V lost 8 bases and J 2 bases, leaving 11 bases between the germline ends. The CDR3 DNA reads TGTGCCAGCCAGGGAGACCCCACAGATACGCAGTATTTT. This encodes CASQGDPTDTQYF.

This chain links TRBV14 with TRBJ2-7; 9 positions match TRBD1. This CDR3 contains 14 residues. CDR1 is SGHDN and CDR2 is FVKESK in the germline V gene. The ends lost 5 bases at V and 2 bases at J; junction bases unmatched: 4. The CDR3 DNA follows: TGTGCCAGCAGCGACAGGGGGGTCCCCTACGAGCAGTACTTC. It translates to CASSDRGVPYEQYF.

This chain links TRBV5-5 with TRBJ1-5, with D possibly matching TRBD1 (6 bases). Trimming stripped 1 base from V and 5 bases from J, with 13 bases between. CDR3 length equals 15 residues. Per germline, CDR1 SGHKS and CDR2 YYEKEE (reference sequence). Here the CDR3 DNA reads TGTGCCAGCAGCTTGAGCGGGACAAGGGATCAGCCCCAGCATTTT. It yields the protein CASSLSGTRDQPQHF.

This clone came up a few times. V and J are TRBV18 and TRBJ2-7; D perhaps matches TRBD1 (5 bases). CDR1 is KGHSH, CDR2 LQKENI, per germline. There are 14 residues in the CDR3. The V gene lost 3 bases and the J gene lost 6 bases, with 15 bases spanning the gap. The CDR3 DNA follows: TGTGCCAGCTCACCTTGGACAAGTACCCTCGAGCAGTACTTC. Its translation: CASSPWTSTLEQYF.

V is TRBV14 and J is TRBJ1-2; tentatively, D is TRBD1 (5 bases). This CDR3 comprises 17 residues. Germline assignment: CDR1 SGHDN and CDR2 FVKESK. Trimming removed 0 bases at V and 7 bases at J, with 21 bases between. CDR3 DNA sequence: TGTGCCAGCAGCCAAGATTTTCAGGGAGTGTTCCATGGTGGCTACACCTTC. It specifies CASSQDFQGVFHGGYTF.

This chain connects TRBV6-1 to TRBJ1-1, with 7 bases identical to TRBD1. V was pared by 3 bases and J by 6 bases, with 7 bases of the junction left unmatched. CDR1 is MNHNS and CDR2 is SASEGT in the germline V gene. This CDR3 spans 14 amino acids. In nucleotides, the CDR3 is TGTGCCAGCAGTGAGACAGGGTGGGCGGCTGAAGCTTTCTTT. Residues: CASSETGWAAEAFF.

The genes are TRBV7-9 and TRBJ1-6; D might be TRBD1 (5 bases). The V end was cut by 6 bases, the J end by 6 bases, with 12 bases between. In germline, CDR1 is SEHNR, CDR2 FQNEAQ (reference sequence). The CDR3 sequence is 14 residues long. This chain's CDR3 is CASSLGGFNSPLHF. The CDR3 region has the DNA TGTGCCAGCAGTCTCGGGGGTTTTAATTCACCCCTCCACTTT.

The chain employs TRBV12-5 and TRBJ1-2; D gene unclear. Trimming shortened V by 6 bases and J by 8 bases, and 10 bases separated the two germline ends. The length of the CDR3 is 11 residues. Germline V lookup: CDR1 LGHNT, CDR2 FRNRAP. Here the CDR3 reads CASGVGRGYTF. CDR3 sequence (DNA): TGTGCTAGTGGCGTGGGGAGGGGCTACACCTTC.

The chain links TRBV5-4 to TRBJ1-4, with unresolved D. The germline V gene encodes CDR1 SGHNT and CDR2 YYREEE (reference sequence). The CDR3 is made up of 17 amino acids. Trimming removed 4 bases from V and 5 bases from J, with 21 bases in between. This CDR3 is CASSLSGSLSKNEKLFF. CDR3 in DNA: TGTGCCAGCAGCCTTTCGGGCAGCCTGTCGAAGAATGAAAAACTGTTTTTT.

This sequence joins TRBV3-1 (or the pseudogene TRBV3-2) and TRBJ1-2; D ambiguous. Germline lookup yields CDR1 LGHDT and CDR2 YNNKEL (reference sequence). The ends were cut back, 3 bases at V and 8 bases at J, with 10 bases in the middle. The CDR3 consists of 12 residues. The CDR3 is CASSQGPNGYTF. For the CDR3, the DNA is TGTGCCAGCAGCCAGGGTCCAAACGGCTACACCTTC.

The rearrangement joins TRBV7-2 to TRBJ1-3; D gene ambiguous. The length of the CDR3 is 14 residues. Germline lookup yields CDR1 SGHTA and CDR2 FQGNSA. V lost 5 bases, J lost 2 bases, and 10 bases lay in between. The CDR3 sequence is CASSPANAGNTIYF. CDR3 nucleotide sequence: TGTGCCAGCAGCCCCGCCAACGCTGGAAACACCATATATTTT. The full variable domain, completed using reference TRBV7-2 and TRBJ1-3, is GAGVSQSPSNKVTEKGKDVELRCDPISGHTALYWYRQSLGQGLEFLIYFQGNSAPDKSGLPSDRFSAERTGGSVSTLTIQRTQQEDSAVYLCASSPANAGNTIYFGEGSWLTVV.

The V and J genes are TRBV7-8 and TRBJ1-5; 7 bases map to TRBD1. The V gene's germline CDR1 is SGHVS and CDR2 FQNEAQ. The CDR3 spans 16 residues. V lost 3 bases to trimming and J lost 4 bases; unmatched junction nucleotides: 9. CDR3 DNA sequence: TGTGCCAGCAGCTTCCAAAGGACAGGCACTAATCAGCCCCAGCATTTT. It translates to CASSFQRTGTNQPQHF.

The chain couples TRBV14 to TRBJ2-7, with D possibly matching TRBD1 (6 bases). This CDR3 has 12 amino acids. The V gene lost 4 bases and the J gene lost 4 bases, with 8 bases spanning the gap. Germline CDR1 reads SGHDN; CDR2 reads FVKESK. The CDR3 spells CASSPTGYEQYF. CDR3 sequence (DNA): TGTGCCAGCAGCCCAACAGGGTACGAGCAGTACTTC.